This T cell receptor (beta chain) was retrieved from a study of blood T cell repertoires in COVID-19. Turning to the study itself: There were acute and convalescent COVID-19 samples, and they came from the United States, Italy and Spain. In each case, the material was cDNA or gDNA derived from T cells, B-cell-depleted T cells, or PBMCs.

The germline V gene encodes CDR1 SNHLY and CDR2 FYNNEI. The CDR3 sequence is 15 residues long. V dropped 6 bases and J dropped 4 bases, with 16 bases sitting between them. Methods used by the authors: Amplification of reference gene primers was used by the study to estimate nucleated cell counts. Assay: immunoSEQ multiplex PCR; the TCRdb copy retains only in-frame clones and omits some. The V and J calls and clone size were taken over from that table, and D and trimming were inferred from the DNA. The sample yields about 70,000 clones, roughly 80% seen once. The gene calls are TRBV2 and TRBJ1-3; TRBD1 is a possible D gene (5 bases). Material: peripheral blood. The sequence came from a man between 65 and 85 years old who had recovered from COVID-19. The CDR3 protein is CASRGREVGGNTIYF. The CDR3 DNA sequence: TGTGCCAGCAGGGGCAGGGAAGTTGGAGGAAACACCATATATTTT.